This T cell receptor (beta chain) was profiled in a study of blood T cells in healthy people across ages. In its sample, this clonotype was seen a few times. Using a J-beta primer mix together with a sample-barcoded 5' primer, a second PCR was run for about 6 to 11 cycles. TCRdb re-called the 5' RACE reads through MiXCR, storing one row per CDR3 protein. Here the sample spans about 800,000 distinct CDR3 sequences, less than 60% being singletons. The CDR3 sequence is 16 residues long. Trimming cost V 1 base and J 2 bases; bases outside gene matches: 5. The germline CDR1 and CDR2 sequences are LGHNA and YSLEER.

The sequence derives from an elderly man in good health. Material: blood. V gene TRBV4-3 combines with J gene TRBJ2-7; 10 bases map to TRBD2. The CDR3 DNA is TGCGCCAGCAGCCAAGCCCGAGCGGGAGGGCCCTACGAGCAGTACTTC. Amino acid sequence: CASSQARAGGPYEQYF.